This T cell receptor (beta chain) was obtained from a study of T-cell reconstitution after alpha-beta-depleted transplantation in children (dated by TCRdb to 2016 to 2017). Concerning the study at large: Using TCR repertoire profiling, the study quantitatively followed how T-cell immune reconstitution unfolded in children after TCRalphabeta/CD19-depleted allogeneic hematopoietic cell transplantation. The paper as a whole reports these results and caveats: The apparently early alphabetaT-cell count recovery about two months after transplant was reportedly dependent on only several hundred rapidly expanded clones derived from non-depleted graft cells. The high TCRbeta diversity at day 60 in some patients was ascribed to recipient T cells and intrathymic progenitors that had survived conditioning. The frequencies of hyperexpanded clones fell over the following months, and after one year, T-cell counts and TCRbeta diversity were mostly attributed to newly produced T cells.

The library was obtained by PCR. TCRdb lists the instrument as Illumina HiSeq 2500. Molecular barcoding was employed in the preparation of TCR libraries, with unique molecular identifiers being used to normalize TCRbeta repertoire quantification. TCRdb reran the public reads through fastp at Q25 and MiXCR, keeping productive beta chains. Every distinct CDR3 protein forms one entry, paired with its most common genes and DNA. In all, the sample holds over 15,000 distinct CDR3 sequences, and roughly 8% of those were seen once. Together, the top ten hold 35% to 40% of the sample. This clonotype was found many times. Which antigen it targets is not known. No base-level quality is on record; no much larger clone is a single base apart. The CDR3 starts with the cysteine, ends with the phenylalanine, and has 14 residues. The retained sequence is limited to the CDR3, 42 bases, with the frame set at the first base. Trimming leaves V shorter by 5 bases and J shorter by 5 bases, with the junction holding 7 bases beyond the gene matches. From a lookup of the germline V gene, CDR1 and CDR2 are KGHDR and SFDVKD.

Per the publication, the time point label means: day 60 (about 2 months) after transplantation. The sample's treatment or condition, from its label and the paper: allogeneic hematopoietic cell transplantation with graft depleted of TCRalphabeta T cells and CD19 B cells. The children who served as transplant recipients had been given grafts of TCRalphabeta/CD19-depleted allogeneic hematopoietic cells. The V gene is TRBV24-1 and the J gene is TRBJ2-7; 8 of the junction bases match TRBD1. The sequences come from PBMCs, mostly from graft donor cells, collected 60 days after TCRalphabeta/CD19-depleted stem cell transplant. This receptor was obtained from a boy younger than two who had a stem cell transplant for Wiskott-Aldrich syndrome, so the T cells may come from the graft donor. Here the CDR3 is given as CATSAARGRDEQYF. Read as DNA, the sequence is TGTGCCACCAGTGCCGCCAGGGGGCGAGACGAGCAGTACTTC.